A single T cell receptor (beta chain) is shown here with its context. The antigen is unknown. This entry belongs to a study of cytomegalovirus exposure and HLA in healthy donors. The ends were cut back, 3 bases at V and 1 base at J, with 9 bases in the middle. The CDR3 is 14 amino acids. Germline CDR1 SGHTA, CDR2 FQGNSA. Study-wide findings and caveats: HLA restriction was apparent for most CMV-associated TCR beta chains in a later analysis. Trimming of TCR beta V- and J-genes showed a link, identified in a later analysis, to a missense DCLRE1C variant.

The PCR made use of 60 Vbeta and 13 Jbeta primers. Sequenced by immunoSEQ multiplex PCR; TCRdb stores in-frame clones only, minus some. This sample has some 120,000 clones, with 80% to 85% found just once. Sequencing input: PBMCs. This sequence joins TRBV7-2 and TRBJ1-2; the D is unclear. The clonotype comes from a woman aged 25 to 39 in good health and CMV-seronegative. As DNA, the CDR3 is TGTGCCAGCAGCTTCGGGATGAATAACTATGGCTACACCTTC. This codes for CASSFGMNNYGYTF.